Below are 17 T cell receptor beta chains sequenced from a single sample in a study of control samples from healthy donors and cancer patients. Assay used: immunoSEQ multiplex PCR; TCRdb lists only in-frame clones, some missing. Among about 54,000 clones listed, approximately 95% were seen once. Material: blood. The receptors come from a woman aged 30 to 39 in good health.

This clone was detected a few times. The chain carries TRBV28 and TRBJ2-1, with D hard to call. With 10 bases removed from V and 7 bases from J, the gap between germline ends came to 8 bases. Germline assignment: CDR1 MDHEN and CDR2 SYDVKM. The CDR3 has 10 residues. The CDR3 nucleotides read TGTGCCACCCTTAAGAATGAGCAGTTCTTC. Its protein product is CATLKNEQFF.

CDR3 amino acids: CASSLKLQGGNNEQFF. The CDR3 DNA reads TGTGCCAGCAGCTTAAAACTACAGGGGGGGAACAATGAGCAGTTCTTC. The chain carries TRBV7-6 and TRBJ2-1; D possibly corresponds to TRBD1 (8 bases). Germline CDR1 and CDR2: SGHVS and FNYEAQ. The CDR3 contains 16 residues. Trimming stripped 2 bases from V and 5 bases from J, with 16 bases between.

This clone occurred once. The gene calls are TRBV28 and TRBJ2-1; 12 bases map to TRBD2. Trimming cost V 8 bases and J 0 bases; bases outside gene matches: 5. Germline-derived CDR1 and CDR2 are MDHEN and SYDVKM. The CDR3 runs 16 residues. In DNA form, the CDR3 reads TGTGCCAGCCTGGGACTAGCGGGCATCTCCTACAATGAGCAGTTCTTC. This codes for CASLGLAGISYNEQFF. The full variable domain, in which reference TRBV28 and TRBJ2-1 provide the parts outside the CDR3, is DVKVTQSSRYLVKRTGEKVFLECVQDMDHENMFWYRQDPGLGLRLIYFSYDVKMKEKGDIPEGYSVSREKKERFSLILESASTNQTSMYLCASLGLAGISYNEQFFGPGTRLTVL.

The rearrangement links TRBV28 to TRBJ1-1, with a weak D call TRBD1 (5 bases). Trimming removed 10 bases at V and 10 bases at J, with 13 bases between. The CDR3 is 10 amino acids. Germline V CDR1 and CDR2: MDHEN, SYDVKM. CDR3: CATKEGRAFF. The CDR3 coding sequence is TGTGCCACCAAAGAGGGGAGAGCTTTCTTT.

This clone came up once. This CDR3 reads CASSPEGQGGLGQYF. The CDR3 DNA follows: TGTGCCAGCAGCCCAGAGGGACAGGGAGGTCTAGGGCAGTACTTC. The chain carries TRBV11-1 and TRBJ2-7; TRBD1 matches at 9 bases. The junction had 14 bases not matched to a gene; V was cut back by 5 bases and J by 9 bases. The germline gives CDR1 SGHAT, CDR2 FQDESV (reference sequence). This CDR3 has 15 amino acids.

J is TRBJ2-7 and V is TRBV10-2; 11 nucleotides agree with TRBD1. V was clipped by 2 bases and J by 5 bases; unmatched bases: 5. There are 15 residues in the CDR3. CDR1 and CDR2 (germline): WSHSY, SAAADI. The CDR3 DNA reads TGCGCCAGCAGTGAGCCGGGACAGGGGGGTAACGAGCAGTACTTC. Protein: CASSEPGQGGNEQYF.

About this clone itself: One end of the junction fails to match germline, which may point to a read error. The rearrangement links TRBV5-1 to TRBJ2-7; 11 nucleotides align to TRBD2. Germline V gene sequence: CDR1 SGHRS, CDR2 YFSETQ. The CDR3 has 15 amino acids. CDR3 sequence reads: CAGSLGLAVSYEQYF. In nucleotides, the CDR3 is TGCGCCGGCAGCTTGGGACTAGCGGTCTCCTACGAGCAGTACTTC.

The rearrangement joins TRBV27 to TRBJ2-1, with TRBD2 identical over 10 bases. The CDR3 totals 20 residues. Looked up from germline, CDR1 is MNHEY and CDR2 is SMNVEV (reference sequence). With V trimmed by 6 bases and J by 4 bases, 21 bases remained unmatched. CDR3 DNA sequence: TGTGCCAGCAGCTTTTCTAGCGGGAGCCCTATCCTGCCTCCTTACAATGAGCAGTTCTTC. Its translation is CASSFSSGSPILPPYNEQFF.

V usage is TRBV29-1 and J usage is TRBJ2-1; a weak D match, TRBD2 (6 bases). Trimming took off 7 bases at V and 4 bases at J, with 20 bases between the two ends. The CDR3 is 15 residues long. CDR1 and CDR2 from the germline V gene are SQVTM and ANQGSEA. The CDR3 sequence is CSAGEGIAVYNEQFF. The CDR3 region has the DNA TGCAGCGCCGGGGAAGGGATAGCGGTTTACAATGAGCAGTTCTTC.

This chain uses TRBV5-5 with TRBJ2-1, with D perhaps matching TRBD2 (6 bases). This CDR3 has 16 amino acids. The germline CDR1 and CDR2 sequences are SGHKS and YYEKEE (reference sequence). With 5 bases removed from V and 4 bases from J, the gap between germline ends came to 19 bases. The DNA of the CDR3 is TGTGCCAGCAGTTCCCGATTATATGGGGGGTACAATGAGCAGTTCTTC. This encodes CASSSRLYGGYNEQFF.

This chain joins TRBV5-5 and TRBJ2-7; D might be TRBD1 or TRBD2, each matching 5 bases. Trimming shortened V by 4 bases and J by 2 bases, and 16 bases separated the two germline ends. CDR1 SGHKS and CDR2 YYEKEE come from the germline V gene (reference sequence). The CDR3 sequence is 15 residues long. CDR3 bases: TGTGCCAGCAGCAACCGGGACGGAGGCACCTACGAGCAGTACTTC. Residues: CASSNRDGGTYEQYF.

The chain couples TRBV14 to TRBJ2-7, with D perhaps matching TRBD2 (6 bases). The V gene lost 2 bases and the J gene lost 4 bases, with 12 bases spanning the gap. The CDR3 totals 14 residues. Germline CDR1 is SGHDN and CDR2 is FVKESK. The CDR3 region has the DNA TGTGCCAGCAGCCAACAAACCGGGGGTTACGAGCAGTACTTC. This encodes CASSQQTGGYEQYF.

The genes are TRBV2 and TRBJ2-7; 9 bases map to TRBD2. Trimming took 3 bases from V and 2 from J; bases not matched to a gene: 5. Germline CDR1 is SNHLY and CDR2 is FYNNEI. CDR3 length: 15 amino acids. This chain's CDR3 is CASSEGLAGTYEQYF. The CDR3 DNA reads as TGTGCCAGCAGTGAGGGGCTAGCGGGGACCTACGAGCAGTACTTC.

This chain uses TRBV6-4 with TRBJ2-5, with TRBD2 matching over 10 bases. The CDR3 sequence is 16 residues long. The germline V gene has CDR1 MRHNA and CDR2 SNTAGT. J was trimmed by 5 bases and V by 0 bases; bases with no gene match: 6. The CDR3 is CASSDSATSGAETQYF. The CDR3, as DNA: TGTGCCAGCAGTGACTCCGCCACTAGCGGGGCGGAGACCCAGTACTTC.

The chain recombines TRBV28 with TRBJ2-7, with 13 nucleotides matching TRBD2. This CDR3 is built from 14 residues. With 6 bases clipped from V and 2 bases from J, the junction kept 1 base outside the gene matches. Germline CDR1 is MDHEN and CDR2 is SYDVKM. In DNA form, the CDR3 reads TGTGCCAGCAGGGGACTAGCGGGGACCTACGAGCAGTACTTC. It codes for CASRGLAGTYEQYF.

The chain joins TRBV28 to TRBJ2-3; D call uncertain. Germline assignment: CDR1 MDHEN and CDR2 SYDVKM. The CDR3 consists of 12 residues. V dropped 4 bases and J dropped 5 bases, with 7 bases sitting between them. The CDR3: CASSSERDTQYF. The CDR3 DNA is TGTGCCAGCAGTTCGGAGCGAGATACGCAGTATTTT.

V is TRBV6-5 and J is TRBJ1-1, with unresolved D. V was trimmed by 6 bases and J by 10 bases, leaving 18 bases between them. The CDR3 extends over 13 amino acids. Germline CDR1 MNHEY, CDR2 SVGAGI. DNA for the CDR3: TGTGCCAGCAGCCAGCCCCCCCATCAGACAGCTTTCTTT. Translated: CASSQPPHQTAFF.